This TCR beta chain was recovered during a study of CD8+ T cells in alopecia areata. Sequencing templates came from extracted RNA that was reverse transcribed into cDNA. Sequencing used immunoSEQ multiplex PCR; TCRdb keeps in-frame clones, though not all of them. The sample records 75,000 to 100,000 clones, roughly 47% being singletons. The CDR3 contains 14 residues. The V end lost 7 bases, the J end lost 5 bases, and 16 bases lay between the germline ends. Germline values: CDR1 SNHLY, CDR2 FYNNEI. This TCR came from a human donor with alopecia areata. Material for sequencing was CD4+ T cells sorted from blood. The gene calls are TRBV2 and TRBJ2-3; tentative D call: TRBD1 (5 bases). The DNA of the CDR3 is TGTGCCAGCACCCTAGGGTCTGACAGAGATACGCAGTATTTT. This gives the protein CASTLGSDRDTQYF.